This TCR beta chain is from a study of shared clonotypes between healthy human individuals. Overall study results and limits: Sampling was confined to blood; repertoires within tissues likely differ. Memory subsets generally showed lower estimated richness than naive subsets.

Sequencing used immunoSEQ multiplex PCR; TCRdb keeps in-frame clones, though not all of them. The sample shows roughly 1,500,000 clones, approximately 98.5% of them seen only once. Points on this clone: Antigen unknown.

Germline V gene sequence: CDR1 SNHLY, CDR2 FYNNEI. The CDR3 contains 12 residues. Trimming removed 8 bases from V and 2 bases from J; junction bases left unmatched: 3. The chain uses TRBV2 and TRBJ2-7, with TRBD2 matching over 7 bases. This TCR came from a man in his thirties or forties in good health. Sequences were obtained from naive CD4+ T cells sorted from blood. Subset described: CD45RA+ positively selected. CDR3 amino acids: CASSREPYEQYF. The CDR3 nucleotides read TGTGCCAGCTCGCGGGAGCCCTACGAGCAGTACTTC.